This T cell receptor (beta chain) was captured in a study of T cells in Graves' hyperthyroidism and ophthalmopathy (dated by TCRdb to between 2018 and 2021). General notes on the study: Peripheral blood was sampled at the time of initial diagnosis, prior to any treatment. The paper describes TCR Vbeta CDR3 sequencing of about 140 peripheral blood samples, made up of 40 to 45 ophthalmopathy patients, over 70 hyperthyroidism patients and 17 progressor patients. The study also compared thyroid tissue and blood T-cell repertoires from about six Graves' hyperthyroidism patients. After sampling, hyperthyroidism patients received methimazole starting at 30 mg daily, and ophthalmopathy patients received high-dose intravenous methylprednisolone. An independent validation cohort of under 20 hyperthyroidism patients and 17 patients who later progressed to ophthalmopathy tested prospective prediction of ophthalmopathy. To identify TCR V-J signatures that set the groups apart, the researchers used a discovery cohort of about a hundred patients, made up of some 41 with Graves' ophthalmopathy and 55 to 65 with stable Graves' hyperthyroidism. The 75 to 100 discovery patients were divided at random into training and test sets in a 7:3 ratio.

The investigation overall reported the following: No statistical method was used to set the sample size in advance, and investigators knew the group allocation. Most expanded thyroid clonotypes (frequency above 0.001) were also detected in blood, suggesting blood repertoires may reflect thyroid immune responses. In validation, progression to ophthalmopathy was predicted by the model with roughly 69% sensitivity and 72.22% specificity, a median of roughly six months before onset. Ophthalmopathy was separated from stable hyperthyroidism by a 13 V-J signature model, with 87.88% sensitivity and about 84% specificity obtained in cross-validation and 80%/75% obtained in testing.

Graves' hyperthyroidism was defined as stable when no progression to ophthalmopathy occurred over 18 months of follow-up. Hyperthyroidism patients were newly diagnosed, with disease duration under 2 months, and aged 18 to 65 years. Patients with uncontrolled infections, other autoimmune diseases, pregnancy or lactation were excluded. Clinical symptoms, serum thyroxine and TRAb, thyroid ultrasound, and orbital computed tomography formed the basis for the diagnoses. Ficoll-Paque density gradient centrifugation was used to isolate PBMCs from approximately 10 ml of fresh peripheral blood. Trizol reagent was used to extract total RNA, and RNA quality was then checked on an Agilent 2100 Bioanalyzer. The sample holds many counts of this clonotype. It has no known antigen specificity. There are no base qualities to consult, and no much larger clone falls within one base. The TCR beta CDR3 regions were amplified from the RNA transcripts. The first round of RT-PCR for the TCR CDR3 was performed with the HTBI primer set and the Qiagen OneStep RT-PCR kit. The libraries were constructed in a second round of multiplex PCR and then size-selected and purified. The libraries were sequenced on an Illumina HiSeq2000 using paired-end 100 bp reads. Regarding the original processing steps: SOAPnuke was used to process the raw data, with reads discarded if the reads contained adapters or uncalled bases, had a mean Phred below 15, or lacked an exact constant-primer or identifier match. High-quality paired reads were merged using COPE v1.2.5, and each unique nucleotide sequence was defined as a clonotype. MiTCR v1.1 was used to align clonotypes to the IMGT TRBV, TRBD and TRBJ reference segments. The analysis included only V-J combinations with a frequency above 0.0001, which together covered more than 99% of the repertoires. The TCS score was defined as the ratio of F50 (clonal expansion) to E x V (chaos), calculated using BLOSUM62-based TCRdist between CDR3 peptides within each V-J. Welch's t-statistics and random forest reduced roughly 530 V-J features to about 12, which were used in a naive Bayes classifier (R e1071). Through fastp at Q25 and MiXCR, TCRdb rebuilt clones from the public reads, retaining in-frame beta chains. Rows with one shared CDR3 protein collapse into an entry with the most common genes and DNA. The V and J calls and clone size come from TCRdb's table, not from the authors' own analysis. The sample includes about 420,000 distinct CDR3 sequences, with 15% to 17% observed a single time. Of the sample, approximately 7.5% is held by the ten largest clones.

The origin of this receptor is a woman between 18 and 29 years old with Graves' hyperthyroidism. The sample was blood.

The DNA reads TGTGCCAGCAGCCAAGGAAGGAGGGCTGAAGCTTTCTTT. This codes for CASSQGRRAEAFF. The chain is assembled from TRBV3-1 and TRBJ1-1; no D gene call is confident. The germline V gene (reference sequence) supplies CDR1 LGHDT and CDR2 YNNKEL. The CDR3 holds 13 amino acids from the cysteine to the phenylalanine. The entry retains the CDR3 DNA only, 39 bases that are in frame from base 1. Trimming removed 1 base from V and 6 bases from J, leaving 9 bases between the germline ends. Where the CDR3 stops, the reference TRBV3-1 and TRBJ1-1 genes take over; the full variable domain is DTAVSQTPKYLVTQMGNDKSIKCEQNLGHDTMYWYKQDSKKFLKIMFSYNNKELIINETVPNRFSPKSPDKAHLNLHINSLELGDSAVYFCASSQGRRAEAFFGQGTRLTVV.